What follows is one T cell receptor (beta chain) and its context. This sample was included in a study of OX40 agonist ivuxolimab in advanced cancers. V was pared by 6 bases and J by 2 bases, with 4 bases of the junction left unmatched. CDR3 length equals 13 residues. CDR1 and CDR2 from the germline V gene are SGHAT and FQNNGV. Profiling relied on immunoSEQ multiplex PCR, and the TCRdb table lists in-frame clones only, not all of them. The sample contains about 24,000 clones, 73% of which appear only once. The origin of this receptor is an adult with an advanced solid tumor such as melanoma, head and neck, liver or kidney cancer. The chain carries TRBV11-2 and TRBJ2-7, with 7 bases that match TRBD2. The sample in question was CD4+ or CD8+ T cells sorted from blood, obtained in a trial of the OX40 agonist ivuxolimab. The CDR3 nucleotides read TGTGCCAGCAGTGGTCGGGGGGCCTACGAGCAGTACTTC. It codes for CASSGRGAYEQYF.